The clone carrying this T cell receptor (beta chain) was counted a few times. Antigen specificity is unknown. The data derive from a study of beta chain features in type 1 diabetes. Study-wide results and limits: Type 1 diabetes patients showed a moderate but significant shortening of TCRB CDR3s in all four CD4+ subsets.

Expressed TCRB transcripts were sequenced, since all the RNA that had been isolated was reverse transcribed. The table came from immunoSEQ multiplex PCR; TCRdb's copy has only in-frame clones and leaves some out. Among 250,000 to 300,000 clones listed, less than 30% were seen once. The origin of this receptor is a woman aged 25 to 39 with type 1 diabetes. Specimen: naive CD4+ T cells from blood.

CDR3 region: CASSEGSAGPYNEQFF. DNA of the CDR3: TGTGCCAGCAGTGAAGGAAGTGCGGGGCCGTACAATGAGCAGTTCTTC. The rearrangement links TRBV2 to TRBJ2-1; TRBD2 is a possible D gene (6 bases). V dropped 1 base and J dropped 4 bases, with 14 bases sitting between them. From germline, CDR1 is SNHLY and CDR2 FYNNEI. The CDR3 runs 16 residues. The whole variable domain, remainder taken from reference TRBV2 and TRBJ2-1, is EPEVTQTPSHQVTQMGQEVILRCVPISNHLYFYWYRQILGQKVEFLVSFYNNEISEKSEIFDDQFSVERPDGSNFTLKIRSTKLEDSAMYFCASSEGSAGPYNEQFFGPGTRLTVL.